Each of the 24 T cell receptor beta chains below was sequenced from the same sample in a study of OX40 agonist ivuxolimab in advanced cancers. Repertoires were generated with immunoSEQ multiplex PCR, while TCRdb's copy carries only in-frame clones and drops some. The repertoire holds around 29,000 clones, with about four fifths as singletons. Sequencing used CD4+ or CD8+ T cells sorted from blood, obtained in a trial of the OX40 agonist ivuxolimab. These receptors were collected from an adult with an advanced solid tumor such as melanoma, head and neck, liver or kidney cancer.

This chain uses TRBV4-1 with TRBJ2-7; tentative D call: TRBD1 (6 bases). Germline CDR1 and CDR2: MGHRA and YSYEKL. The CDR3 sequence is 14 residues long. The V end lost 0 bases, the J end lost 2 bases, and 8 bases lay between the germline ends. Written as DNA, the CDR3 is TGCGCCAGCAGCCAAGATACAGGGACCTACGAGCAGTACTTC. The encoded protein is CASSQDTGTYEQYF.

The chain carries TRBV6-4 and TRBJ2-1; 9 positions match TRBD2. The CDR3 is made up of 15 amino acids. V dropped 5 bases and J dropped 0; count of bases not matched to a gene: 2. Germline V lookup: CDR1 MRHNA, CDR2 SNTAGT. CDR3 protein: CASSNSGSSYNEQFF. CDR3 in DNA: TGTGCCAGCAGTAATAGCGGGAGCTCCTACAATGAGCAGTTCTTC.

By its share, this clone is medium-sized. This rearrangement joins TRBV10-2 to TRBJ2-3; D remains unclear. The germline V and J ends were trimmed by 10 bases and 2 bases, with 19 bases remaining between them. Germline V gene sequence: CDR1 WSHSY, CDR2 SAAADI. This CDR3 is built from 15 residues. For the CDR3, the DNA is TGCGCCACTACACCCACCGCACTTAACACAGATACGCAGTATTTT. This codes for CATTPTALNTDTQYF.

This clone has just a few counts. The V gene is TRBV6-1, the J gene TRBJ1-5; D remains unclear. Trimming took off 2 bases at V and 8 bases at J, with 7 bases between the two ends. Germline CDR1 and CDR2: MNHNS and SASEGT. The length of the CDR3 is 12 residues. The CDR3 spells CASSELWEPQHF. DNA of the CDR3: TGTGCCAGCAGTGAACTATGGGAGCCCCAGCATTTT.

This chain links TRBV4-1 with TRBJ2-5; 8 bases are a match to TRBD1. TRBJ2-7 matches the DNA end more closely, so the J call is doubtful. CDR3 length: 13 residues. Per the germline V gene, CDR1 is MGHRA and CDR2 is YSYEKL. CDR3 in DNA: TGCGCCAGCAGCCTTGGACAGGGCTACGAGCAGTACTTC. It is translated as CASSLGQGYEQYF.

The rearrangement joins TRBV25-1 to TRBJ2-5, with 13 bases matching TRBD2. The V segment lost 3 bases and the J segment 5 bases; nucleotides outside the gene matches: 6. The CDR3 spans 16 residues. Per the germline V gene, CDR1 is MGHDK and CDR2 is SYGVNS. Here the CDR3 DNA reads TGTGCCAGCAGTGACACTAGCGGGGGGGCCTGGGAGACCCAGTACTTC. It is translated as CASSDTSGGAWETQYF.

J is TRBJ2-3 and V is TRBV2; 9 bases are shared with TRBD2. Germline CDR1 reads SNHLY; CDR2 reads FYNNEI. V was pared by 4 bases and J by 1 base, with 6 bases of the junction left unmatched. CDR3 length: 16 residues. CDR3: CASSGDLAGGTDTQYF. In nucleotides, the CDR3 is TGTGCCAGCAGTGGGGACTTAGCGGGGGGCACAGATACGCAGTATTTT.

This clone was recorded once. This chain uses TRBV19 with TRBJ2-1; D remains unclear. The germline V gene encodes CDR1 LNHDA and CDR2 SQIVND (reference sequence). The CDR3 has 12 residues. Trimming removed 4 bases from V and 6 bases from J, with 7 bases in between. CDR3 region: CASSRGFNEQFF. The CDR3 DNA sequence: TGTGCCAGTAGTAGGGGATTCAATGAGCAGTTCTTC.

CDR3 residues: CASSQTGGYYEQYF. The CDR3 coding sequence is TGCGCCAGCAGCCAGACAGGGGGGTACTACGAGCAGTACTTC. The V call is TRBV5-1, the J call TRBJ2-7; the match to TRBD1 covers 9 bases. Per germline, CDR1 SGHRS and CDR2 YFSETQ. The J segment lost 3 bases and the V segment lost 4 bases, leaving 5 bases of the junction unmatched. The CDR3 has 14 amino acids.

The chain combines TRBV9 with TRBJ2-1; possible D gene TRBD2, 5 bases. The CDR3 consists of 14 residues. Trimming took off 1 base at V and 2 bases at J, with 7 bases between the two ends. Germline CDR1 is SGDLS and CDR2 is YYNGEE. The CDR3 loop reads CASSVPGTYNEQFF. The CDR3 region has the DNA TGTGCCAGCAGCGTACCGGGGACCTACAATGAGCAGTTCTTC.

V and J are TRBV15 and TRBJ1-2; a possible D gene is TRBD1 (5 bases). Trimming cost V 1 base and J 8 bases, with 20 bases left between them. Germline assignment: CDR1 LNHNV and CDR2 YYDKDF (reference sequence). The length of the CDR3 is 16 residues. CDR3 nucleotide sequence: TGTGCCACCAGCAGAGGGCGGCAGGGTCCTACTTGGGGCTACACCTTC. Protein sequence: CATSRGRQGPTWGYTF.

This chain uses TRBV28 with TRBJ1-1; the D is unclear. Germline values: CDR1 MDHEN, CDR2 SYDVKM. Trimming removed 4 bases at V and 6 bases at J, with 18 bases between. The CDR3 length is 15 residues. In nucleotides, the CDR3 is TGTGCCAGCAGTTCAAGTCTGGACCCGGGATCTGAAGCTTTCTTT. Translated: CASSSSLDPGSEAFF.

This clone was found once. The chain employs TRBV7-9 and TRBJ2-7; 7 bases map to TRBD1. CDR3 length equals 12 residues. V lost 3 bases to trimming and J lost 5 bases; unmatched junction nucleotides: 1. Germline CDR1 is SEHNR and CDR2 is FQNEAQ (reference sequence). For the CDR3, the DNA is TGTGCCAGCAGCTTGGGACAGAACGAGCAGTACTTC. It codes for CASSLGQNEQYF.

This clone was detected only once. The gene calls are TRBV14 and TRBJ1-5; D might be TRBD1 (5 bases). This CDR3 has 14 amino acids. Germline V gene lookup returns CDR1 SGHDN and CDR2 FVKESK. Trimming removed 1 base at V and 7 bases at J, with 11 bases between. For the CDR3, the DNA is TGTGCCAGCAGCCAAGGGGGGAGCGGCCAGCCCCAGCATTTT. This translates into CASSQGGSGQPQHF.

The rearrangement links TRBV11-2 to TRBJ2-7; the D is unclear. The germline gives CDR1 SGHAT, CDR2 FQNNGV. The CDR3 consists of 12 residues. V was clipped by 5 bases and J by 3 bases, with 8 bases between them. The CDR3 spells CASSVGYYEQYF. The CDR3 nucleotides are TGTGCCAGCAGCGTGGGGTACTACGAGCAGTACTTC.

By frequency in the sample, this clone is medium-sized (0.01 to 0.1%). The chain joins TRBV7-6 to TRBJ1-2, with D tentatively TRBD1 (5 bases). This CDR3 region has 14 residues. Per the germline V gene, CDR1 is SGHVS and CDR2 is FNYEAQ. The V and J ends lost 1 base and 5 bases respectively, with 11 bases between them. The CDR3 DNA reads TGTGCCAGCAGCTTAGATCAGGGCGATTATGGCTACACCTTC. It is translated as CASSLDQGDYGYTF.

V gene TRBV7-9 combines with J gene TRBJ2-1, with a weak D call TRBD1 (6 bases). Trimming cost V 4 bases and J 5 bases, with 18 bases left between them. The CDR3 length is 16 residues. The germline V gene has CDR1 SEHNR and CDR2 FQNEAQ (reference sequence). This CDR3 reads CASSSLSQGRNNEQFF. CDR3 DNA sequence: TGTGCCAGCAGCTCCCTCAGTCAGGGGCGGAACAATGAGCAGTTCTTC.

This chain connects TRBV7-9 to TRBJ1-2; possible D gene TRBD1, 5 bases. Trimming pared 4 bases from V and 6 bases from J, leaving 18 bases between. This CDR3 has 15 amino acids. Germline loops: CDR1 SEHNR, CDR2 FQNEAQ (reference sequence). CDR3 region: CASSSTEVKGHGYTF. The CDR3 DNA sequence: TGTGCCAGCAGCTCCACGGAGGTTAAGGGACATGGCTACACCTTC.

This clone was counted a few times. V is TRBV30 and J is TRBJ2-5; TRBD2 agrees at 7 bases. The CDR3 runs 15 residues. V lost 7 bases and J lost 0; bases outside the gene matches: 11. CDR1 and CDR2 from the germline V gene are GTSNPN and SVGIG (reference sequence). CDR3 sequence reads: CALASGLSYQETQYF. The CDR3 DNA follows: TGTGCCTTGGCGTCGGGACTATCGTACCAAGAGACCCAGTACTTC.

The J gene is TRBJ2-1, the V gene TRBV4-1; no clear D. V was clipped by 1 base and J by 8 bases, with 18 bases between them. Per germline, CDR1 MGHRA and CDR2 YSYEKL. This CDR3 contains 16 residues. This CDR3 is CASSQVGPSGRHEQFF. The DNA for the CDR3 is TGCGCCAGCAGCCAAGTGGGCCCTAGTGGTAGACATGAGCAGTTCTTC.

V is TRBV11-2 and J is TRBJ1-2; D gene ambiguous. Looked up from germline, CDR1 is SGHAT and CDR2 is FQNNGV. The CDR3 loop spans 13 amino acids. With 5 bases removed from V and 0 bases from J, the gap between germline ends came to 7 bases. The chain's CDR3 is CASSLAANYGYTF. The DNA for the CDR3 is TGTGCCAGCAGCCTAGCGGCTAACTATGGCTACACCTTC.

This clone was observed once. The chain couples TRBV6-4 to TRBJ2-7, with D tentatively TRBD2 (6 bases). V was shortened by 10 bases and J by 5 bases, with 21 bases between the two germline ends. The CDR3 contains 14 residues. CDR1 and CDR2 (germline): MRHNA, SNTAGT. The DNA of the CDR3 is TGTGCCATCACGGACCGACTAGACGTCAACGAGCAGTACTTC. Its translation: CAITDRLDVNEQYF.

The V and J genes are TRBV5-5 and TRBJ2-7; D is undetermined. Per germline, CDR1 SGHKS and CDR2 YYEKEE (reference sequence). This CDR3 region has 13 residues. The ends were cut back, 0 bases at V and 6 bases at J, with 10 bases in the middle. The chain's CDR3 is CASSLVRHVEQYF. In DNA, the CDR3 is TGTGCCAGCAGCTTGGTTCGGCATGTCGAGCAGTACTTC.

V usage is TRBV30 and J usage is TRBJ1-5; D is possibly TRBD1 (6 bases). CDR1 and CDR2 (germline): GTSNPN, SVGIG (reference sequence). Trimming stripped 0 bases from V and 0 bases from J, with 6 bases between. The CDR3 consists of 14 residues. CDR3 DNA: TGTGCCTGGAGTGTGGACAGTAGCAATCAGCCCCAGCATTTT. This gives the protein CAWSVDSSNQPQHF.